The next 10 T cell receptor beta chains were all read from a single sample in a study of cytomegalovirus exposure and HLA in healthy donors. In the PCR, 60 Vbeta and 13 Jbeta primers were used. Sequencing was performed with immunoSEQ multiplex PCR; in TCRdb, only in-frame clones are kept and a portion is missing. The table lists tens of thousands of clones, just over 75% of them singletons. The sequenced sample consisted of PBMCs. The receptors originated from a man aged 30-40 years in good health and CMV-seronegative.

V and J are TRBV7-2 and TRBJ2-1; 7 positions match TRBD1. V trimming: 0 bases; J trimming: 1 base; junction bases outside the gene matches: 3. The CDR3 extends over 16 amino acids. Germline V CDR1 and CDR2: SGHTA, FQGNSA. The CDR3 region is CASSLATGQSYNEQFF. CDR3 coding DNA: TGTGCCAGCAGCTTAGCAACGGGACAGTCCTACAATGAGCAGTTCTTC.

The CDR3 sequence is CASSLGATTPNYGYTF. CDR3 DNA: TGTGCCAGCAGCTTAGGGGCGACAACACCTAACTATGGCTACACCTTC. This rearrangement joins TRBV7-2 to TRBJ1-2; D ambiguous. This CDR3 region has 16 residues. Germline CDR1 is SGHTA and CDR2 is FQGNSA. V was pared by 1 base and J by 0 bases, with 12 bases between.

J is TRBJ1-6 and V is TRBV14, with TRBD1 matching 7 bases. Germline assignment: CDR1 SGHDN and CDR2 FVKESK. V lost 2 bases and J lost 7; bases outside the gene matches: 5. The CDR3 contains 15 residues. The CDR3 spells CASSQRDSQNSPLHF. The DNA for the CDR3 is TGTGCCAGCAGCCAAAGGGACAGTCAAAATTCACCCCTCCACTTT.

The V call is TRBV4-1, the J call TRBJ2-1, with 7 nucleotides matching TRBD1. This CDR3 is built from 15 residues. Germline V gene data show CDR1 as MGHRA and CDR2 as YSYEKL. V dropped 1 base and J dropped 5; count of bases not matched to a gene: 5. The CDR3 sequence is CASSQGSGQHNEQFF. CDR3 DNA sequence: TGCGCCAGCAGCCAAGGTTCGGGACAGCACAATGAGCAGTTCTTC.

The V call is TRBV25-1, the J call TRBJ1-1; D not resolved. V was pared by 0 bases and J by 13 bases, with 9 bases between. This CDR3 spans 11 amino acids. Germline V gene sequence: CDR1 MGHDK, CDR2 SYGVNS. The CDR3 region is CASSEYWQNFF. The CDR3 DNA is TGTGCCAGCAGTGAATACTGGCAAAATTTCTTT.

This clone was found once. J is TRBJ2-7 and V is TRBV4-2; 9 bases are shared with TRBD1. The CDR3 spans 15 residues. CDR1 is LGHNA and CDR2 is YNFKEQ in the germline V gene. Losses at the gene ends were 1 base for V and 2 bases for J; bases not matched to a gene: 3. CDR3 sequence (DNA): TGTGCCAGCAGCCAAGGACAGGGGGAACCCTACGAGCAGTACTTC. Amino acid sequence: CASSQGQGEPYEQYF.

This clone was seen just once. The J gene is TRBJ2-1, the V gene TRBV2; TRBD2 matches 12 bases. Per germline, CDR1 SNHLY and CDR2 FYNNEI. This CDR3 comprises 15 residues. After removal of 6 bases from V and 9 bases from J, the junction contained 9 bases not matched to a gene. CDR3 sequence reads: CASSALAGGPGEQFF. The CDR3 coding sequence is TGTGCCAGCAGCGCTCTAGCGGGGGGGCCAGGTGAGCAGTTCTTC.

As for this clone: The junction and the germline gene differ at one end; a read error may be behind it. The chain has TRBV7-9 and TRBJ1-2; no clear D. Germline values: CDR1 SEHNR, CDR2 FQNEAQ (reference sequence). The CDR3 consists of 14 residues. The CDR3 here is CSSSFTGLSYGYTF. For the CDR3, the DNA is TGTTCCAGCAGCTTCACTGGGCTTAGCTATGGCTACACCTTC.

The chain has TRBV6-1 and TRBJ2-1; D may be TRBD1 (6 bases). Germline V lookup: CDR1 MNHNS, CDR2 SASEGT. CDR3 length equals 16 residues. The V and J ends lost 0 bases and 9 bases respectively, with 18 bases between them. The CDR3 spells CASSEAGGHKGSEQFF. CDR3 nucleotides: TGTGCCAGCAGTGAAGCTGGGGGCCACAAGGGCAGTGAGCAGTTCTTC.

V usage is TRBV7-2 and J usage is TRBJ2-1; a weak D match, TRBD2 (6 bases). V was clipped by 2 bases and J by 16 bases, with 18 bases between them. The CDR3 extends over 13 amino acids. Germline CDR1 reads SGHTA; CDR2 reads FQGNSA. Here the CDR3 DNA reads TGTGCCAGCAGCTTATTTCTCCAGCGGGCTCCCTTCTTC. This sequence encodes CASSLFLQRAPFF.